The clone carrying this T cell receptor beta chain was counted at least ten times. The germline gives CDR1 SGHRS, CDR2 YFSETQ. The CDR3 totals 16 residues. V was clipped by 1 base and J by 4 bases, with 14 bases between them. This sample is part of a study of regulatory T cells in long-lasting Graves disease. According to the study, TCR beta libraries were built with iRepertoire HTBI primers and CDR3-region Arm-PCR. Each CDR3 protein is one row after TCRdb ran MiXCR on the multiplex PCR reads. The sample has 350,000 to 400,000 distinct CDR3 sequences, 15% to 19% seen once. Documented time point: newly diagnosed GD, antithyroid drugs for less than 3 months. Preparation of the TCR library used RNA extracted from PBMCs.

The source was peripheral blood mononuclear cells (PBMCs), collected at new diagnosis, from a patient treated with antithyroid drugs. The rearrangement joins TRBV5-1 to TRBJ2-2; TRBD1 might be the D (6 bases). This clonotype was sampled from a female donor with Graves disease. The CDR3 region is CASSLNGQGFTGELFF. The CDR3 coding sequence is TGCGCCAGCAGCTTGAATGGGCAGGGGTTCACCGGGGAGCTGTTTTTT.